The clone carrying this T cell receptor (beta chain) was found a few times. Libraries were prepared by immunoSEQ multiplex PCR; TCRdb keeps only in-frame clonotypes and omits some of them. The data show about 21,000 clones, 25% to 35% seen once. Investigators plated some 200,000 CFSE-labeled responder cells together with some 200,000 irradiated stimulator cells labeled with violet dye. This entry belongs to a study of graft-versus-host responses after intestinal transplantation. Looking at the study overall: Every transplant recipient was induced with anti-thymocyte globulin, then maintained on tacrolimus and steroids for 2 to 4 years.

The study's findings and limits: Allograft clonal ratios (graft-versus-host to host-versus-graft) were high in patients who had graft-donor T cell macrochimerism. GvH clones appeared in recipient marrow, some first in ileum or blood.

The CDR3 spans 15 residues. CDR1 SEHNR and CDR2 FQNEAQ come from the germline V gene (reference sequence). V shed 5 bases, J shed 5 bases, and the junction held 6 bases outside the gene matches. The chain uses TRBV7-9 and TRBJ2-5, with 12 bases aligning to TRBD2. The receptor was isolated from a human patient who received an intestinal transplant. The sequencing used alloreactive CD8+ T cells from a mixed lymphocyte reaction culture, collected before intestinal transplant. Subset of the sample: CFSE-low proliferating T cells sorted from roughly six-day pre-transplant mixed lymphocyte reaction (GvH or HvG direction). The CDR3 DNA reads as TGTGCCAGCAGCACCGGACTAGCGGGAAGGGAGACCCAGTACTTC. Translated, it gives CASSTGLAGRETQYF.